This TCR beta chain came from a study of blood T cell repertoires in COVID-19 (dated by TCRdb to about 2020). Regarding the research as a whole: Samples from collaborators originated in the United States, Italy and Spain and spanned both the acute and convalescent phases of COVID-19. Deeply sampled blood TCRbeta repertoires from subjects exposed to, actively infected with, or recovered from COVID-19 were included in the dataset. The samples were drawn from two sources: the first 160 participants of the ongoing ImmuneRACE study, and approximately 1,300 subjects contributed by 6 global collaborators. A freely available public database, intended as a resource for researchers studying the immune response to SARS-CoV-2, is where the repertoires were released. Where available, HLA class I and class II types were obtained from metadata supplied by the sample provider rather than from assay-based typing. The sample metadata nearly always contained a de-identified subject ID, COVID-19 status, age in years and sex. The prospective study material was composed of cDNA or gDNA derived from T cells, B-cell-depleted T cells, or PBMCs. The paper's findings and limits, for the study overall: The amount of clinical and demographic metadata varied by source and participant and was provided uncurated.

As to this clone: What antigen it recognizes has not been identified. No clone much larger than this one lies a single base away; base qualities are absent.

In the prospective study, participants were roughly 18 to 89 years old, resided in fewer than 25 geographic areas of the United States, and were enrolled through a virtual design. Cohort assignment in the prospective study relied on participant-reported clinical history from a screening survey and a study questionnaire. Exposed participants were defined as having been in contact with someone with a PCR-confirmed or clinician-diagnosed COVID-19 case within 2 weeks of study entry. In the prospective study, whole blood, serum and a nasopharyngeal or oropharyngeal swab were collected from each participant by mobile phlebotomists. Prospective study participants could optionally give additional blood draws and questionnaires over an approximately two-month period. Blood samples from the prospective study were shipped frozen or at room temperature prior to DNA extraction. TCRbeta CDR3 regions were amplified from genomic DNA by means of the immunoSEQ Assay, a bias-controlled multiplex PCR. The source study handled its data this way. Nucleated cell counts per sample were estimated from amplification of reference gene primers within the assay. To quantify the absolute abundance of each unique TCRbeta CDR3 rearrangement, sequence reads were collapsed and filtered. For each sample, productive Simpson clonality was calculated as the square root of Simpson's diversity index across productive rearrangements. TCRdb took this table from immuneACCESS and kept in-frame rearrangements with V and J called. Such tables lack part of the clones; where checked against another copy, unresolved V genes explain under half of the gap, and the rest is unexplained. The V and J calls and the clone size are those of that table, but D and trimming were determined from the DNA. Within this sample are roughly 400,000 clones, with 90% to 95% of them counted one time only. The ten most abundant clones make up 0.86% of the sample.

V is cut by 0 bases and J by 4 bases, and the space between the germline ends is 18 bases. The CDR3 spans 17 residues, from the cysteine through the phenylalanine. The CDR3 DNA has 51 bases and is translated from base 1. The germline V gene encodes CDR1 LGHNA and CDR2 YSLEER. The clonotype originates from a woman aged 40 to 50 who had been exposed to COVID-19. Rearrangement joined TRBV4-3 to TRBJ1-2, and TRBD1 may be the D gene, going by 6 matching bases. Sequencing used PBMCs or T cells enriched from blood (not recorded which). CDR3 reads: CASSQDLRGALGYGYTF. The bases read TGCGCCAGCAGCCAAGATCTTCGGGGGGCGCTCGGCTATGGCTACACCTTC.